This T cell receptor beta chain derives from a study of blood T cell repertoires in COVID-19. Germline CDR1 reads SQVTM; CDR2 reads ANQGSEA. Germline trimming cut 4 bases from V and 6 bases from J; bases unmatched to any gene: 3. The CDR3 loop spans 12 amino acids. As processed by the authors: The authors estimated nucleated cell counts from reference gene primer amplification. The data were produced by immunoSEQ multiplex PCR, yet TCRdb's version contains in-frame clones alone and is incomplete. V and J calls and clone size are as listed in that table; D and trimming were resolved from the DNA. There are about 80,000 clones in the sample; more than 70% occur only once, and around 7.3% lies in the top ten.

This sequence was found in a woman of 80 years or more with acute or convalescent COVID-19. The sample taken for sequencing was peripheral blood. V and J are TRBV29-1 and TRBJ1-1; the match to TRBD1 covers 9 bases. CDR3 coding DNA: TGCAGCGTTGTGAGGACAGGGGCTGAAGCTTTCTTT. Amino acid sequence: CSVVRTGAEAFF.